This passage covers 30 T cell receptor beta chains from one sample sequenced in a study of blood T cell repertoires in COVID-19. Profiling relied on immunoSEQ multiplex PCR, and the TCRdb table lists in-frame clones only, not all of them. Among roughly 60,000 clones listed, roughly four fifths were seen once. The sequencing input was peripheral blood. Receptors were obtained from an elderly man with acute or convalescent COVID-19.

V and J are TRBV7-2 and TRBJ2-3; possibly TRBD2 for D (5 bases). The CDR3 runs to 15 residues. Trimming took 5 bases from V and 5 from J, leaving 17 bases between them. CDR1 and CDR2 from the germline V gene are SGHTA and FQGNSA. The CDR3 spells CASSHQNARGDTQYF. In DNA form, the CDR3 reads TGTGCCAGCAGCCACCAAAACGCCCGGGGAGATACGCAGTATTTT.

V and J are TRBV18 and TRBJ2-5, with D perhaps matching TRBD1 (5 bases). Germline values: CDR1 KGHSH, CDR2 LQKENI. The germline V and J ends were trimmed by 3 bases and 0 bases, with 8 bases remaining between them. This CDR3 contains 14 residues. The CDR3 region is CASSPLDNQETQYF. The CDR3 DNA reads as TGTGCCAGCTCACCGCTGGACAACCAAGAGACCCAGTACTTC.

The genes are TRBV25-1 and TRBJ1-1; 8 bases are a match to TRBD1. The V and J ends lost 5 bases and 4 bases, in that order; junction bases with no gene match: 6. The CDR3 runs to 14 residues. CDR1 and CDR2 from the germline V gene are MGHDK and SYGVNS. The CDR3 sequence is CASSSHRGSTEAFF. CDR3 in DNA: TGTGCCAGCAGTTCACACAGGGGGAGCACTGAAGCTTTCTTT.

The chain has TRBV19 and TRBJ2-4; TRBD2 matches 8 bases. With V trimmed by 7 bases and J by 7 bases, 9 bases remained unmatched. This CDR3 is built from 14 residues. Germline CDR1 reads LNHDA; CDR2 reads SQIVND (reference sequence). The CDR3 reads CASTPGGAVNIQYF. DNA for the CDR3: TGTGCCAGTACCCCGGGAGGGGCGGTTAACATTCAGTACTTC.

The chain combines TRBV6-1 with TRBJ1-2, with D perhaps TRBD1 (5 bases). Germline lookup yields CDR1 MNHNS and CDR2 SASEGT. Between the trimmed V and J ends, which lost 4 bases and 7 bases, there was a span of 25 bases. This CDR3 region has 17 residues. The CDR3 DNA is TGTGCCAGCAGTGGGGCGGCGAACCCGGAAAGGGGTTCTGGCTACACCTTC. The encoded protein is CASSGAANPERGSGYTF.

The V call is TRBV6-5, the J call TRBJ1-4, with 8 positions matching TRBD1. The V and J ends lost 5 bases and 6 bases, in that order; junction bases with no gene match: 5. CDR1 is MNHEY, CDR2 SVGAGI, per germline. The CDR3 has 14 amino acids. This chain's CDR3 is CASSTDRADEKLFF. The CDR3 bases are TGTGCCAGCAGTACGGACAGGGCTGATGAAAAACTGTTTTTT.

The chain recombines TRBV5-1 with TRBJ1-3; maybe TRBD1 (5 bases). This CDR3 is built from 16 residues. Trimming took 7 bases from V and 0 from J, leaving 17 bases between them. Germline V gene lookup returns CDR1 SGHRS and CDR2 YFSETQ. CDR3 residues: CASSLGLESSGNTIYF. The CDR3 bases are TGCGCCAGCTCTCTGGGGCTCGAGAGCTCTGGAAACACCATATATTTT. Drawing the rest from reference TRBV5-1 and TRBJ1-3, the complete variable domain is KAGVTQTPRYLIKTRGQQVTLSCSPISGHRSVSWYQQTPGQGLQFLFEYFSETQRNKGNFPGRFSGRQFSNSRSEMNVSTLELGDSALYLCASSLGLESSGNTIYFGEGSWLTVV.

This chain uses TRBV15 with TRBJ2-5, with a tentative D call TRBD1 (5 bases). Per germline, CDR1 LNHNV and CDR2 YYDKDF (reference sequence). The V end lost 0 bases, the J end lost 4 bases, and 27 bases lay between the germline ends. The CDR3 is 20 residues long. CDR3 bases: TGTGCCACCAGCAGAGATTTTGGGGCGAATGATATTCGGCCTAGAGAGACCCAGTACTTC. This codes for CATSRDFGANDIRPRETQYF.

This clone is termed large. The chain uses TRBV11-3 and TRBJ2-7, with 7 positions matching TRBD2. Germline V gene lookup returns CDR1 SGHNT and CDR2 YENEEA. V shed 5 bases and J 2 bases; nucleotides not matched to a gene: 3. CDR3 length equals 13 residues. The CDR3 DNA sequence: TGTGCCAGCAGCGGGGGGGACCCCTACGAGCAGTACTTC. Protein sequence: CASSGGDPYEQYF.

The chain employs TRBV7-3 and TRBJ1-6, with D perhaps TRBD1 (5 bases). Germline V gene data show CDR1 as SGHTA and CDR2 as FQGTGA. The CDR3 sequence is 14 residues long. Trimming pared 2 bases from V and 7 bases from J, leaving 9 bases between. CDR3 in DNA: TGTGCCAGCAGCTTATTTTCAGGGAATTCACCCCTCCACTTT. Its translation is CASSLFSGNSPLHF.

This sequence joins TRBV5-1 and TRBJ1-1, with 7 bases matching TRBD1. This CDR3 has 15 residues. The junction had 7 bases not matched to a gene; V was cut back by 4 bases and J by 1 base. Germline values: CDR1 SGHRS, CDR2 YFSETQ. The CDR3 nucleotides read TGCGCCAGCAGCGCCGGGGACAGACCGAACACTGAAGCTTTCTTT. The encoded protein is CASSAGDRPNTEAFF. Full variable domain (missing parts from reference TRBV5-1 and TRBJ1-1): KAGVTQTPRYLIKTRGQQVTLSCSPISGHRSVSWYQQTPGQGLQFLFEYFSETQRNKGNFPGRFSGRQFSNSRSEMNVSTLELGDSALYLCASSAGDRPNTEAFFGQGTRLTVV.

The rearrangement uses TRBV18 and TRBJ1-1; D might be TRBD1 (6 bases). The germline V gene encodes CDR1 KGHSH and CDR2 LQKENI. V was cut by 6 bases and J by 3 bases, with 14 bases left in between. There are 14 residues in the CDR3. This chain's CDR3 is CASSFLGADTEAFF. In DNA, the CDR3 is TGTGCCAGCTCGTTTCTGGGGGCGGACACTGAAGCTTTCTTT.

This clone has a single count. The V call is TRBV2, the J call TRBJ1-4; D unclear. V lost 8 bases and J 7 bases, leaving 14 bases between the germline ends. The CDR3 runs to 13 residues. CDR1 and CDR2 (germline): SNHLY, FYNNEI. The CDR3 nucleotides read TGTGCCAGCCAGACGGGGAGTGTTGAAAAACTGTTTTTT. This encodes CASQTGSVEKLFF.

The rearrangement uses TRBV28 and TRBJ2-2; 12 nucleotides line up with TRBD2. The CDR3 is 18 amino acids. Germline CDR1 reads MDHEN; CDR2 reads SYDVKM. Germline trimming cut 4 bases from V and 5 bases from J; bases unmatched to any gene: 11. CDR3 residues: CASSSRRGGLAGTGELFF. Written as DNA, the CDR3 is TGTGCCAGCAGTTCCCGCCGAGGAGGACTAGCGGGGACCGGGGAGCTGTTTTTT.

The chain has TRBV6-1 and TRBJ1-2; tentative D call: TRBD1 (5 bases). This CDR3 contains 13 residues. With 11 bases removed from V and 6 bases from J, the gap between germline ends came to 19 bases. The germline V gene has CDR1 MNHNS and CDR2 SASEGT. The CDR3 sequence: CACSGWDSNGYTF. CDR3 sequence (DNA): TGTGCCTGCTCAGGGTGGGATTCGAATGGCTACACCTTC.

In its sample, this clone was seen a few times. The chain employs TRBV7-9 and TRBJ2-3, with D possibly matching TRBD1 (6 bases). V was clipped by 5 bases and J by 5 bases, with 8 bases between them. The CDR3 loop spans 12 amino acids. The V gene's germline CDR1 is SEHNR and CDR2 FQNEAQ (reference sequence). The CDR3 coding sequence is TGTGCCAGCAGCGAACAGGGAGATACGCAGTATTTT. Translated: CASSEQGDTQYF.

This rearrangement joins TRBV5-8 to TRBJ1-2; TRBD1 matches at 7 bases. Germline CDR1 is SGHTS and CDR2 is YDEGEE. Losses at the gene ends were 4 bases for V and 4 bases for J; bases not matched to a gene: 10. This CDR3 has 15 amino acids. The CDR3 loop reads CASSNAGGRGYGYTF. The CDR3 DNA reads as TGTGCCAGCAGCAACGCAGGGGGAAGGGGCTATGGCTACACCTTC.

The chain uses TRBV5-1 and TRBJ1-2, with D perhaps TRBD1 (6 bases). The V gene lost 2 bases and the J gene lost 5 bases, with 16 bases spanning the gap. The CDR3 runs 15 residues. CDR1 and CDR2 from the germline V gene are SGHRS and YFSETQ. CDR3 in amino acids: CASSLDLPGDYGYTF. CDR3 nucleotide sequence: TGCGCCAGCAGCTTAGATCTTCCAGGGGATTATGGCTACACCTTC.

The V gene is TRBV7-8, the J gene TRBJ2-5, with D possibly matching TRBD1 (6 bases). CDR3 length: 14 residues. The V gene's germline CDR1 is SGHVS and CDR2 FQNEAQ. The V end was cut by 2 bases, the J end by 2 bases, with 9 bases between. As DNA, the CDR3 is TGTGCCAGCAGCTTATGGGGGCCTCAAGAGACCCAGTACTTC. Its protein product is CASSLWGPQETQYF.

The count of this clone is one. An end of the junction does not agree with germline; a read error may underlie this. The J gene is TRBJ1-2, the V gene TRBV6-5; 9 bases line up with TRBD1. This CDR3 contains 15 residues. Germline CDR1 is MNHEY and CDR2 is SVGAGI. The CDR3 DNA reads TGTGCCAGCAATTACCGACAGGGGGAATGGTATGGCTACACCTTC. This codes for CASNYRQGEWYGYTF.

This chain connects TRBV5-1 to TRBJ1-4; no clear D. V was cut by 4 bases and J by 2 bases, with 9 bases left in between. The CDR3 contains 14 residues. Germline CDR1 and CDR2: SGHRS and YFSETQ. The CDR3 is CASSQDGTNEKLFF. CDR3 nucleotides: TGCGCCAGCAGCCAAGACGGGACTAATGAAAAACTGTTTTTT.

The chain links TRBV18 to TRBJ1-6; D is possibly TRBD1 (5 bases). Germline V gene lookup returns CDR1 KGHSH and CDR2 LQKENI. The V end was cut by 9 bases, the J end by 7 bases, with 16 bases between. This CDR3 spans 14 amino acids. CDR3 region: CASSGGDGNSPLHF. The DNA of the CDR3 is TGTGCCAGTTCGGGCGGGGACGGCAATTCACCCCTCCACTTT.

This clone appeared a few times. The chain couples TRBV28 to TRBJ1-6, with 8 bases fitting TRBD1. Looked up from germline, CDR1 is MDHEN and CDR2 is SYDVKM. There are 15 residues in the CDR3. The ends lost 7 bases at V and 5 bases at J; junction bases unmatched: 7. For the CDR3, the DNA is TGTGCCAGCACAACAGGGGGAAATAATAATTCACCCCTCCACTTT. Translation: CASTTGGNNNSPLHF.

The chain uses TRBV20-1 and TRBJ1-5; D might be TRBD1 (5 bases). The germline CDR1 and CDR2 sequences are DFQATT and SNEGSKA (reference sequence). The CDR3 is 14 amino acids. V was pared by 3 bases and J by 0 bases, with 9 bases between. This CDR3 reads CSASGHGSNQPQHF. The CDR3 DNA is TGCAGTGCTAGTGGACACGGTAGCAATCAGCCCCAGCATTTT.

This chain uses TRBV14 with TRBJ1-3; D perhaps matches TRBD1 (5 bases). The CDR3 length is 15 residues. Per germline, CDR1 SGHDN and CDR2 FVKESK. V dropped 3 bases and J dropped 5 bases, with 14 bases sitting between them. The CDR3 bases are TGTGCCAGCAGCCAGAACAGGTTAACTCGAAACACCATATATTTT. It yields the protein CASSQNRLTRNTIYF. Supplemented by reference TRBV14 and TRBJ1-3, the full variable domain reads EAGVTQFPSHSVIEKGQTVTLRCDPISGHDNLYWYRRVMGKEIKFLLHFVKESKQDESGMPNNRFLAERTGGTYSTLKVQPAELEDSGVYFCASSQNRLTRNTIYFGEGSWLTVV.

The chain is built from TRBV3-1 (or the pseudogene TRBV3-2) and TRBJ1-2, with 10 bases that match TRBD1. Germline V lookup: CDR1 LGHDT, CDR2 YNNKEL (reference sequence). J gave up 7 bases and V 6 bases, and 2 bases lay outside the gene matches. The CDR3 has 12 amino acids. CDR3 nucleotide sequence: TGTGCCAGCAGGGGACAGGGGTTTGGCTACACCTTC. This gives the protein CASRGQGFGYTF.

DNA for the CDR3: TGTGCCAGCAGTGCCGGACAGTTCCCGGTACCCTATAATTCACCCCTCCACTTT. Translating gives CASSAGQFPVPYNSPLHF. The V gene is TRBV6-4, the J gene TRBJ1-6; D is perhaps TRBD1 (6 bases). Germline CDR1 is MRHNA and CDR2 is SNTAGT. Trimming took off 4 bases at V and 2 bases at J, with 18 bases between the two ends. The CDR3 runs 18 residues.

The chain links TRBV29-1 to TRBJ1-1, with D tentatively TRBD1 (6 bases). Germline CDR1 SQVTM, CDR2 ANQGSEA. The CDR3 runs 12 residues. V gave up 5 bases and J gave up 3 bases, with 10 bases separating them. This chain's CDR3 is CSVQGKDTEAFF. For the CDR3, the DNA is TGCAGCGTTCAGGGGAAAGACACTGAAGCTTTCTTT.

This rearrangement joins TRBV6-5 to TRBJ1-1, with D maybe TRBD1 (5 bases). Deletions cut 6 bases from V and 3 bases from J, with 11 bases between. CDR3 length: 13 amino acids. Germline values: CDR1 MNHEY, CDR2 SVGAGI. CDR3 region: CASRGGVYTEAFF. In DNA, the CDR3 is TGTGCCAGCAGGGGGGGAGTGTACACTGAAGCTTTCTTT.

The chain links TRBV6-5 to TRBJ1-4; D remains ambiguous. The germline gives CDR1 MNHEY, CDR2 SVGAGI. V shed 5 bases and J shed 8 bases, with 15 bases lying between them. This CDR3 is built from 14 residues. The CDR3 sequence is CASSPEGFREKLFF. Written as DNA, the CDR3 is TGTGCCAGCAGTCCAGAGGGATTTAGAGAAAAACTGTTTTTT.